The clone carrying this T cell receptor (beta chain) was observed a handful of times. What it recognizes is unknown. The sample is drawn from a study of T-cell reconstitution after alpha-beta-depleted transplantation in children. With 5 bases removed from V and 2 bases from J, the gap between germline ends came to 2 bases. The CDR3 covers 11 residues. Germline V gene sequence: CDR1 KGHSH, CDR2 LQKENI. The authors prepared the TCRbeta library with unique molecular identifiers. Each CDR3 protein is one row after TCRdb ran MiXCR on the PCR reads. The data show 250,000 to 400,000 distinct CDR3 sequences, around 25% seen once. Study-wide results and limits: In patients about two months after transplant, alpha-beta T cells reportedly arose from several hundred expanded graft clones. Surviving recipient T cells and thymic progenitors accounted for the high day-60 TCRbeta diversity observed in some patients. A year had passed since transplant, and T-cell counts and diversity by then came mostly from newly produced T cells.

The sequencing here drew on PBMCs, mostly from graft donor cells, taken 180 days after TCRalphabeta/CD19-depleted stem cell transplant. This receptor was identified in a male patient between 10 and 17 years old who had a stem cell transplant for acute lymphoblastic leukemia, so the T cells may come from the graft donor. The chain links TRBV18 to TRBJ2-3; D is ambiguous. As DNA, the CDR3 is TGTGCCAGCTCAGCCACAGATACGCAGTATTTT. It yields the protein CASSATDTQYF.